These 26 T cell receptor beta chains share one sample of origin, sequenced in a study of cytomegalovirus exposure and HLA in healthy donors. PCR used 60 Vbeta primers and 13 Jbeta primers. Sequenced by immunoSEQ multiplex PCR; TCRdb stores in-frame clones only, minus some. This sample has under 150,000 clones, with 80% to 85% found just once. Sequencing was done on a sample of PBMCs. These receptors came from a human donor in good health.

The chain uses TRBV5-4 and TRBJ1-2, with 7 bases identical to TRBD1. Germline CDR1 reads SGHNT; CDR2 reads YYREEE (reference sequence). CDR3 length: 14 amino acids. Trimming cost V 3 bases and J 8 bases; bases outside gene matches: 10. CDR3 coding DNA: TGTGCCAGCAGCTCCGGACAGGCGGCGAGGGGCTACACCTTC. Translating it yields CASSSGQAARGYTF.

This clone was seen only once. The gene calls are TRBV2 and TRBJ1-1; 11 bases are a match to TRBD1. Per the germline V gene, CDR1 is SNHLY and CDR2 is FYNNEI. There are 21 residues in the CDR3. After removal of 7 bases from V and 5 bases from J, the junction contained 27 bases not matched to a gene. CDR3 in DNA: TGTGCCAGCACCGGACAGGGGGCGATCATCCTTACTCTTAAAGGAGGGACTGAAGCTTTCTTT. It specifies CASTGQGAIILTLKGGTEAFF. The full variable domain, its missing parts supplied by reference TRBV2 and TRBJ1-1, is EPEVTQTPSHQVTQMGQEVILRCVPISNHLYFYWYRQILGQKVEFLVSFYNNEISEKSEIFDDQFSVERPDGSNFTLKIRSTKLEDSAMYFCASTGQGAIILTLKGGTEAFFGQGTRLTVV.

The chain has TRBV19 and TRBJ1-1; D gene ambiguous. Deletions cut 1 base from V and 0 bases from J, with 12 bases between. Germline V lookup: CDR1 LNHDA, CDR2 SQIVND (reference sequence). This CDR3 contains 16 residues. CDR3: CASSIGGRILNTEAFF. The CDR3 DNA reads TGTGCCAGTAGTATAGGAGGTCGCATTCTGAACACTGAAGCTTTCTTT.

The chain recombines TRBV15 with TRBJ1-1, with 8 positions matching TRBD1. The CDR3 has 19 residues. V lost 4 bases to trimming and J lost 2 bases; unmatched junction nucleotides: 18. Germline CDR1 LNHNV, CDR2 YYDKDF (reference sequence). The CDR3 reads CATSTEPGLVDRGNTEAFF. The CDR3 DNA is TGTGCCACCAGCACAGAACCCGGTTTAGTCGACAGGGGTAACACTGAAGCTTTCTTT.

The chain is built from TRBV28 and TRBJ1-5; D is ambiguous. CDR3 length: 13 amino acids. V was trimmed by 7 bases and J by 6 bases, leaving 13 bases between them. Germline lookup yields CDR1 MDHEN and CDR2 SYDVKM. The CDR3 bases are TGTGCCAGCACTACCTACTCGGGTCAGCCCCAGCATTTT. This codes for CASTTYSGQPQHF.

The chain is built from TRBV2 and TRBJ1-1; no firm D call. V was trimmed by 6 bases and J by 8 bases, leaving 13 bases between them. The V gene's germline CDR1 is SNHLY and CDR2 FYNNEI. The CDR3 length is 12 residues. CDR3 DNA sequence: TGTGCCAGCAGGGGTTGGAGGGCAGAAGCTTTCTTT. The encoded protein is CASRGWRAEAFF.

V is TRBV5-3 and J is TRBJ1-5; 7 bases are shared with TRBD1. TRBV5-3 is an ORF for which the function is uncertain. V gave up 4 bases and J gave up 0 bases; unmatched junction bases: 10. The CDR3 extends over 17 amino acids. Here the CDR3 reads CARSNDRVENSNQPQHF. For the CDR3, the DNA is TGTGCCAGAAGCAACGACAGGGTCGAGAATAGCAATCAGCCCCAGCATTTT.

The genes are TRBV15 and TRBJ1-2; tentatively, D is TRBD1 (6 bases). V lost 5 bases and J lost 8, with 21 bases in between. This CDR3 has 15 residues. The V gene's germline CDR1 is LNHNV and CDR2 YYDKDF (reference sequence). The CDR3 nucleotides are TGTGCCACCAGCCCTCTAAGACAGGATCCTTGGGGCTACACCTTC. It is translated as CATSPLRQDPWGYTF.

In its sample, this clone was seen a few times. The chain carries TRBV5-6 and TRBJ2-1; D is possibly TRBD1 (6 bases). The V gene's germline CDR1 is SGHDT and CDR2 YYEEEE. V was shortened by 5 bases and J by 4 bases, with 10 bases between the two germline ends. CDR3 size: 13 residues. Written as DNA, the CDR3 is TGTGCCAGCAGACAGGGCAGGTACAATGAGCAGTTCTTC. It specifies CASRQGRYNEQFF.

The J gene is TRBJ2-7, the V gene TRBV5-6; 11 positions match TRBD1. Germline-derived CDR1 and CDR2 are SGHDT and YYEEEE. V trimming: 6 bases; J trimming: 4 bases; junction bases outside the gene matches: 15. The CDR3 length is 17 residues. The CDR3 here is CASTLSFAGTGGYEQYF. The CDR3 nucleotides are TGTGCCAGCACCCTTTCTTTTGCCGGGACAGGGGGGTACGAGCAGTACTTC.

This clone has just one count. The chain couples TRBV10-3 to TRBJ2-2, with a weak D call TRBD1 (6 bases). V was pared by 10 bases and J by 7 bases, with 16 bases between. In germline, CDR1 is ENHRY, CDR2 SYGVKD. This CDR3 is built from 13 residues. This chain's CDR3 is CATKGGLGGELFF. CDR3 nucleotides: TGTGCCACCAAAGGGGGTTTAGGCGGGGAGCTGTTTTTT.

This sequence joins TRBV2 and TRBJ2-7, with 7 bases matching TRBD2. The CDR3 spans 13 residues. Germline V gene data show CDR1 as SNHLY and CDR2 as FYNNEI. V shed 8 bases and J 2 bases; nucleotides not matched to a gene: 6. The CDR3 region is CASEGGGTYEQYF. DNA for the CDR3: TGTGCCAGCGAGGGCGGGGGTACCTACGAGCAGTACTTC.

The rearrangement joins TRBV13 to TRBJ2-1; D is ambiguous. In germline, CDR1 is PRHDT, CDR2 FYEKMQ (reference sequence). The CDR3 totals 16 residues. V gave up 5 bases and J gave up 0 bases, with 14 bases separating them. The CDR3 region has the DNA TGTGCCAGCAGCGCGCCTCCTTGGTCCTCCTACAATGAGCAGTTCTTC. It codes for CASSAPPWSSYNEQFF.

Worth noting for this clone: The junction and the germline gene differ at one end; a read error may be behind it. This chain uses TRBV7-9 with TRBJ2-1; 10 nucleotides match TRBD1. The CDR3 spans 16 residues. The V gene's germline CDR1 is SEHNR and CDR2 FQNEAQ (reference sequence). The CDR3 spells CSSRQPRDRGPFEQFF. The CDR3, as DNA: TGTTCCAGCAGACAGCCCCGGGACAGGGGCCCTTTTGAGCAGTTCTTC.

V is TRBV27 and J is TRBJ1-4, with 10 positions matching TRBD1. Germline CDR1 and CDR2: MNHEY and SMNVEV (reference sequence). CDR3 length: 15 residues. V lost 4 bases to trimming and J lost 13 bases; unmatched junction nucleotides: 12. CDR3 sequence reads: CASSSNDRGLPRLFF. The DNA for the CDR3 is TGTGCCAGCAGTTCGAACGACAGGGGGCTTCCAAGACTGTTTTTT.

The V call is TRBV13, the J call TRBJ1-5; no clear D gene. The germline V gene has CDR1 PRHDT and CDR2 FYEKMQ (reference sequence). V dropped 2 bases and J dropped 3 bases, with 14 bases sitting between them. This CDR3 has 16 amino acids. CDR3 protein: CASSLRLGGFNQPQHF. CDR3 nucleotides: TGTGCCAGCAGCTTAAGGCTAGGAGGGTTCAATCAGCCCCAGCATTTT.

The chain links TRBV5-5 to TRBJ2-7; D not resolved. Germline V lookup: CDR1 SGHKS, CDR2 YYEKEE (reference sequence). V gave up 1 base and J gave up 1 base, with 6 bases separating them. The CDR3 extends over 13 amino acids. The CDR3 loop is CASSLTDSYEQYF. The CDR3 DNA follows: TGTGCCAGCAGCTTGACAGATTCCTACGAGCAGTACTTC.

The J gene is TRBJ1-2, the V gene TRBV4-3, with D perhaps matching TRBD1 (6 bases). The germline V and J ends were trimmed by 1 base and 5 bases, with 14 bases remaining between them. Germline V gene lookup returns CDR1 LGHNA and CDR2 YSLEER. The CDR3 is made up of 15 amino acids. The CDR3 loop is CASSQVDRGPYGYTF. CDR3 nucleotides: TGCGCCAGCAGCCAAGTGGACAGAGGACCTTATGGCTACACCTTC.

The V and J genes are TRBV7-9 and TRBJ2-1; D is unresolved. The V and J ends lost 3 bases and 10 bases respectively, with 10 bases between them. The germline V gene encodes CDR1 SEHNR and CDR2 FQNEAQ (reference sequence). This CDR3 contains 12 residues. The CDR3 spells CASSFSAEEQFF. The CDR3, as DNA: TGTGCCAGCAGCTTCTCGGCGGAGGAGCAGTTCTTC.

V usage is TRBV6-1 and J usage is TRBJ2-5; a weak D match, TRBD1 (6 bases). The last part of the DNA fits TRBJ2-7 better; the J call may be wrong. The V gene's germline CDR1 is MNHNS and CDR2 SASEGT. The CDR3 extends over 13 amino acids. CDR3: CASRAYRAYEQYF. In nucleotides, the CDR3 is TGTGCCAGCAGGGCCTACAGGGCGTACGAGCAGTACTTC.

The rearrangement joins TRBV7-9 to TRBJ2-1, with TRBD2 identical over 11 bases. Trimming at V came to 0 bases and at J to 4 bases, leaving 2 bases not matched to a gene. There are 16 residues in the CDR3. Germline V gene data show CDR1 as SEHNR and CDR2 as FQNEAQ (reference sequence). CDR3 loop: CASSLARTSGYNEQFF. The CDR3 DNA is TGTGCCAGCAGCTTAGCCCGGACTAGCGGGTACAATGAGCAGTTCTTC.

This chain connects TRBV19 to TRBJ1-5, with 8 bases identical to TRBD1. Germline V lookup: CDR1 LNHDA, CDR2 SQIVND (reference sequence). The V gene end was trimmed by 2 bases and the J gene end by 7 bases; junction bases not matched to a gene: 1. This CDR3 is built from 13 residues. The CDR3 is CASSINRGQPQHF. The CDR3 nucleotides are TGTGCCAGTAGTATAAACAGGGGGCAGCCCCAGCATTTT.

V usage is TRBV5-4 and J usage is TRBJ2-5; 12 nucleotides line up with TRBD2. After removal of 4 bases from V and 2 bases from J, the junction contained 3 bases not matched to a gene. CDR1 SGHNT and CDR2 YYREEE come from the germline V gene (reference sequence). This CDR3 contains 15 residues. The DNA for the CDR3 is TGTGCCAGCAGCAGGGGGACTAGCGGGCAAGAGACCCAGTACTTC. Translation: CASSRGTSGQETQYF. Based on the CDR3 plus reference TRBV5-4 and TRBJ2-5, the full variable domain is ETGVTQSPTHLIKTRGQQVTLRCSSQSGHNTVSWYQQALGQGPQFIFQYYREEENGRGNFPPRFSGLQFPNYSSELNVNALELDDSALYLCASSRGTSGQETQYFGPGTRLLVL.

This clone occurred once. The CDR3 DNA is TGTGCCACCAGCGGGCTTGACAGTGTTAATCAGCCCCAGCATTTT. It is translated as CATSGLDSVNQPQHF. The chain recombines TRBV15 with TRBJ1-5, with D possibly being TRBD1 (5 bases). The CDR3 has 15 residues. Trimming left V 5 bases short and J 4 bases short, with 15 bases between. Germline V gene lookup returns CDR1 LNHNV and CDR2 YYDKDF (reference sequence).

This clone appeared a single time. The V gene is TRBV5-1, the J gene TRBJ1-2, with 7 bases identical to TRBD1. With 0 bases clipped from V and 8 bases from J, the junction kept 10 bases outside the gene matches. The CDR3 spans 15 residues. Per the germline V gene, CDR1 is SGHRS and CDR2 is YFSETQ. CDR3 sequence: CASSLAYRQGKGYTF. Written as DNA, the CDR3 is TGCGCCAGCAGCTTGGCTTACCGACAGGGTAAAGGCTACACCTTC.

On this clone itself: One junction end does not reproduce the germline sequence, and a read error may be involved. The V and J genes are TRBV6-1 and TRBJ2-3, with 10 positions matching TRBD2. The CDR3 has 12 residues. Germline V gives CDR1 MNHNS, CDR2 SASEGT. The CDR3 DNA sequence: TGTGCCAGCAGCCCCGGGACTAGCGTTTTGGATTTT. As protein: CASSPGTSVLDF.